This is a list of T cell receptor beta chains from one sample in a study of blood T cell repertoires in COVID-19. Produced via immunoSEQ multiplex PCR; TCRdb's table is partial and in-frame only. The sample includes tens of thousands of clones, approximately 84% seen only once; the top ten take roughly 13%. Input material: peripheral blood. These receptor sequences come from a middle-aged man with COVID-19, enrolled during active disease. Both conserved end residues are part of each CDR3. Each record gives: D gene, J gene, clone size, V gene, CDR3 DNA, CDR3 protein. A D gene is named only where the DNA matches it firmly. Rows may omit the clone size; those that give it use once, few, many or a size class.

d_call: TRBD1; j_call: TRBJ2-5; clone_size: -; v_call: TRBV7-7; cdr3_nt: TGTGCTAGCAGCTTGGATGGACAGGGACCAGAGACCCAGTACTTC; cdr3_aa: CASSLDGQGPETQYF
d_call: TRBD1; j_call: TRBJ2-1; clone_size: -; v_call: TRBV5-1; cdr3_nt: TGCGCCAGCAGCCCACAGGGGCGAGCAGACAATGAGCAGTTCTTC; cdr3_aa: CASSPQGRADNEQFF
d_call: TRBD1; j_call: TRBJ1-6; clone_size: -; v_call: TRBV3-1/TRBV3-2; cdr3_nt: TGTGCCAGCAGCAAATACAGGGGGCCAAATTCACCCCTCCACTTT; cdr3_aa: CASSKYRGPNSPLHF
d_call: TRBD2; j_call: TRBJ2-7; clone_size: -; v_call: TRBV3-1/TRBV3-2; cdr3_nt: TGTGCCAGCAGCCCCCCGAGCGGGGGCGAGCAGTACTTC; cdr3_aa: CASSPPSGGEQYF
d_call: -; j_call: TRBJ1-2; clone_size: -; v_call: TRBV19; cdr3_nt: TGTGCCAGTCGCCGCGGTGGGGCCAACTATGGCTACACCTTC; cdr3_aa: CASRRGGANYGYTF
d_call: -; j_call: TRBJ1-3; clone_size: few; v_call: TRBV9; cdr3_nt: TGTGCCAGCAGCGTTTCTTCCTCTGGAAACACCATATATTTT; cdr3_aa: CASSVSSSGNTIYF
d_call: TRBD2; j_call: TRBJ2-3; clone_size: -; v_call: TRBV6-4; cdr3_nt: TGTGCCAGCGGTGAGCGGGGGGGCACAGATACGCAGTATTTT; cdr3_aa: CASGERGGTDTQYF
d_call: -; j_call: TRBJ2-3; clone_size: -; v_call: TRBV6-1; cdr3_nt: TGTGCCAGCAGTGAGGGGGCACATAGCACAGATACGCAGTATTTT; cdr3_aa: CASSEGAHSTDTQYF
d_call: -; j_call: TRBJ2-1; clone_size: -; v_call: TRBV12-3/TRBV12-4; cdr3_nt: TGTGCCAGCAGCCGTTACAGTCACGAGCAGTTCTTC; cdr3_aa: CASSRYSHEQFF
d_call: -; j_call: TRBJ2-3; clone_size: -; v_call: TRBV7-3; cdr3_nt: TGTGCCAGCAGCATTACAGGTTCTCACACAGATACGCAGTATTTT; cdr3_aa: CASSITGSHTDTQYF
d_call: -; j_call: TRBJ2-7; clone_size: -; v_call: TRBV7-2; cdr3_nt: TGTGCCAGCAGCTCCAGGGGGGCAGGCAATTCCTACGAGCAGTACTTC; cdr3_aa: CASSSRGAGNSYEQYF
d_call: -; j_call: TRBJ2-1; clone_size: -; v_call: TRBV15; cdr3_nt: TGTGCCACCAGCAGAGATTGGGTGGGGAGACCCCATGAGCAGTTCTTC; cdr3_aa: CATSRDWVGRPHEQFF
d_call: TRBD1; j_call: TRBJ1-2; clone_size: -; v_call: TRBV18; cdr3_nt: TGTGCCAGCTCAGCGGACAGGGTAGGCGGCTACACCTTC; cdr3_aa: CASSADRVGGYTF
d_call: -; j_call: TRBJ2-3; clone_size: -; v_call: TRBV3-1/TRBV3-2; cdr3_nt: TGTGCCAGCAGTCGACTAGTTGGCGATACGCAGTATTTT; cdr3_aa: CASSRLVGDTQYF
d_call: -; j_call: TRBJ1-3; clone_size: -; v_call: TRBV4-1; cdr3_nt: TGCGCCAGCAGCCAAGGGTCGCGCTCTGGAAACACCATATATTTT; cdr3_aa: CASSQGSRSGNTIYF
d_call: TRBD1; j_call: TRBJ2-7; clone_size: -; v_call: TRBV4-1; cdr3_nt: TGCGCCAGCAGCCATCGATTCCGGGACAGGGGGAAGATGGCATTTTCCTACGAGCAGTACTTC; cdr3_aa: CASSHRFRDRGKMAFSYEQYF
d_call: -; j_call: TRBJ2-7; clone_size: few; v_call: TRBV7-9; cdr3_nt: TGTGCCAGCAGCCGCTGGCAGGGGGGTTCCTACGAGCAGTACTTC; cdr3_aa: CASSRWQGGSYEQYF
d_call: -; j_call: TRBJ1-3; clone_size: -; v_call: TRBV4-1; cdr3_nt: TGCGCCAGCAGCCAAGTAGGGGGGGACCAGAACGGAAACACCATATATTTT; cdr3_aa: CASSQVGGDQNGNTIYF
d_call: TRBD2; j_call: TRBJ2-7; clone_size: -; v_call: TRBV6-5; cdr3_nt: TGTGCCAGCAGCAAAACTAGCGTCTTCTACGAGCAGTACTTC; cdr3_aa: CASSKTSVFYEQYF
d_call: TRBD2; j_call: TRBJ2-7; clone_size: -; v_call: TRBV27; cdr3_nt: TGTGCCAGCAGGGGGACTAGCGGGGGGGCGAAAGACGAGCAGTACTTC; cdr3_aa: CASRGTSGGAKDEQYF
d_call: -; j_call: TRBJ1-5; clone_size: -; v_call: TRBV5-6; cdr3_nt: TGTGCCAGCAGCCAGGGTTTAGGGCGGAATCAGCCCCAGCATTTT; cdr3_aa: CASSQGLGRNQPQHF
d_call: TRBD1; j_call: TRBJ2-7; clone_size: -; v_call: TRBV7-9; cdr3_nt: TGTGCCAGCAGCTTAGTACAGGGGGTGGACGAGCAGTACTTC; cdr3_aa: CASSLVQGVDEQYF
d_call: -; j_call: TRBJ1-2; clone_size: -; v_call: TRBV2; cdr3_nt: TGTGCCAGCATTGAAGGGGCGGGGCTTTATGGCTACACCTTC; cdr3_aa: CASIEGAGLYGYTF
d_call: -; j_call: TRBJ2-7; clone_size: -; v_call: TRBV12-3/TRBV12-4; cdr3_nt: TGTGCCAGCAGCCGGGAACGGATCGAGCAGTACTTC; cdr3_aa: CASSRERIEQYF
d_call: TRBD1; j_call: TRBJ1-1; clone_size: -; v_call: TRBV27; cdr3_nt: TGTGCCAGCAGTCCAACCGGGACAGGGGGCGGGAGGAACACTGAAGCTTTCTTT; cdr3_aa: CASSPTGTGGGRNTEAFF
d_call: TRBD1; j_call: TRBJ2-3; clone_size: -; v_call: TRBV5-1; cdr3_nt: TGCGCCAGCAGATTACAGGGGTCTTACACAGATACGCAGTATTTT; cdr3_aa: CASRLQGSYTDTQYF
d_call: -; j_call: TRBJ1-1; clone_size: -; v_call: TRBV30; cdr3_nt: TGTGCCTGGAAGAGGGCGGAGCCCACTGAAGCTTTCTTT; cdr3_aa: CAWKRAEPTEAFF
d_call: -; j_call: TRBJ1-1; clone_size: once; v_call: TRBV13; cdr3_nt: TGTGCCAGCAGTCTTAACTTAGAAGCTGAAGCTTTCTTT; cdr3_aa: CASSLNLEAEAFF
d_call: TRBD1; j_call: TRBJ1-1; clone_size: -; v_call: TRBV4-1; cdr3_nt: TGCGCCAGCAAGGGACAGGTGAACACTGAAGCTTTCTTT; cdr3_aa: CASKGQVNTEAFF
d_call: TRBD1; j_call: TRBJ1-2; clone_size: -; v_call: TRBV11-2; cdr3_nt: TGTGCCAGCAGCTTGGGGACAGGGGGTATGGTTAATAGCTATGGCTACACCTTC; cdr3_aa: CASSLGTGGMVNSYGYTF
d_call: -; j_call: TRBJ2-1; clone_size: -; v_call: TRBV19; cdr3_nt: TGTGCCAGTAGTATAGTTTACGGCCAAGCGGACAATGAGCAGTTCTTC; cdr3_aa: CASSIVYGQADNEQFF
d_call: -; j_call: TRBJ2-2; clone_size: once; v_call: TRBV4-1; cdr3_nt: TGCGCCAGCAGCCTGAGAGGAGGGACCAACACCGGGGAGCTGTTTTTT; cdr3_aa: CASSLRGGTNTGELFF
d_call: TRBD1; j_call: TRBJ1-6; clone_size: -; v_call: TRBV7-9; cdr3_nt: TGTGCCAGCAGCTCGACAGGGGGTTCACCCCTCCACTTT; cdr3_aa: CASSSTGGSPLHF
d_call: -; j_call: TRBJ2-1; clone_size: -; v_call: TRBV2; cdr3_nt: TGTGCCAGCAGCGTCGACAGGAATGAGCAGTTCTTC; cdr3_aa: CASSVDRNEQFF
d_call: TRBD1; j_call: TRBJ2-1; clone_size: -; v_call: TRBV7-2; cdr3_nt: TGTGCCAGCAGCACCTTAGGGACAGGAACCTACAATGAGCAGTTCTTC; cdr3_aa: CASSTLGTGTYNEQFF
d_call: -; j_call: TRBJ1-1; clone_size: -; v_call: TRBV4-1; cdr3_nt: TGCGCCAGCAGCCAAGCAGGGGCCAGTAACACTGAAGCTTTCTTT; cdr3_aa: CASSQAGASNTEAFF
d_call: -; j_call: TRBJ1-3; clone_size: -; v_call: TRBV5-5; cdr3_nt: TGTGCCAGCAGCACAGATCTGCAGGGGTTTGGAAACACCATATATTTT; cdr3_aa: CASSTDLQGFGNTIYF
d_call: TRBD2; j_call: TRBJ2-7; clone_size: -; v_call: TRBV27; cdr3_nt: TGTGCCAGCAGTTCTCTAGCGGCCGACGAGCAGTACTTC; cdr3_aa: CASSSLAADEQYF
d_call: -; j_call: TRBJ2-3; clone_size: -; v_call: TRBV20-1; cdr3_nt: TGCAGTGCTAGTCTCCCTCCTAGTTCAGATACGCAGTATTTT; cdr3_aa: CSASLPPSSDTQYF
d_call: -; j_call: TRBJ1-2; clone_size: few; v_call: TRBV15; cdr3_nt: TGTGCCACCAGCTCAGAGGGGGACCCGGCTTATGGCTACACCTTC; cdr3_aa: CATSSEGDPAYGYTF
d_call: -; j_call: TRBJ2-7; clone_size: few; v_call: TRBV6-2/TRBV6-3; cdr3_nt: TGTGCCAGCACCCCACAGGGATTCAATCGGTACGAGCAGTACTTC; cdr3_aa: CASTPQGFNRYEQYF
d_call: -; j_call: TRBJ1-4; clone_size: -; v_call: TRBV14; cdr3_nt: TGTGCCAGCAGCCAAGAGCCGAGGGAAAAACTGTTTTTT; cdr3_aa: CASSQEPREKLFF
d_call: -; j_call: TRBJ2-3; clone_size: -; v_call: TRBV5-6; cdr3_nt: TGTGCCAGCAGTAATGGGGACACCCACATCACAGATACGCAGTATTTT; cdr3_aa: CASSNGDTHITDTQYF
d_call: -; j_call: TRBJ2-3; clone_size: -; v_call: TRBV9; cdr3_nt: TGTGCCAGCGGTCGATTACATTCCACAGATACGCAGTATTTT; cdr3_aa: CASGRLHSTDTQYF
d_call: -; j_call: TRBJ2-2; clone_size: -; v_call: TRBV5-1; cdr3_nt: TGCGCCAGCAGCTCCGCGGGACGGGTGAACACCGGGGAGCTGTTTTTT; cdr3_aa: CASSSAGRVNTGELFF
d_call: TRBD2; j_call: TRBJ2-1; clone_size: -; v_call: TRBV19; cdr3_nt: TGTGCCAGTGACCAGGGGACTAGCGGCTACAATGAGCAGTTCTTC; cdr3_aa: CASDQGTSGYNEQFF
d_call: TRBD1; j_call: TRBJ2-2; clone_size: -; v_call: TRBV19; cdr3_nt: TGTGCCAGTATCCCGTCTCTGGGACAGGGGTCGAACGGGGAGCTGTTTTTT; cdr3_aa: CASIPSLGQGSNGELFF
d_call: TRBD2; j_call: TRBJ2-1; clone_size: -; v_call: TRBV5-4; cdr3_nt: TGTGCCAGCAGCCCATTAGCGGGGTCCTACAATGAGCAGTTCTTC; cdr3_aa: CASSPLAGSYNEQFF
d_call: -; j_call: TRBJ1-2; clone_size: -; v_call: TRBV12-3/TRBV12-4; cdr3_nt: TGTGCCAGCAGCTTAGGGCCCAGCTACACCTTC; cdr3_aa: CASSLGPSYTF
d_call: -; j_call: TRBJ2-1; clone_size: -; v_call: TRBV19; cdr3_nt: TGTGCCAGTAGTCAACAGGTGGCAGGTGAGCAGTTCTTC; cdr3_aa: CASSQQVAGEQFF
d_call: -; j_call: TRBJ2-3; clone_size: -; v_call: TRBV7-5; cdr3_nt: TGTGCCAGAACCAAAGGGAGCGGGGGGGTCGCAGATACGCAGTATTTT; cdr3_aa: CARTKGSGGVADTQYF
d_call: -; j_call: TRBJ2-6; clone_size: -; v_call: TRBV5-1; cdr3_nt: TGCGCCAGCAGCACCGACTCAGGGGTACCTGGGGCCAACGTCCTGACTTTC; cdr3_aa: CASSTDSGVPGANVLTF